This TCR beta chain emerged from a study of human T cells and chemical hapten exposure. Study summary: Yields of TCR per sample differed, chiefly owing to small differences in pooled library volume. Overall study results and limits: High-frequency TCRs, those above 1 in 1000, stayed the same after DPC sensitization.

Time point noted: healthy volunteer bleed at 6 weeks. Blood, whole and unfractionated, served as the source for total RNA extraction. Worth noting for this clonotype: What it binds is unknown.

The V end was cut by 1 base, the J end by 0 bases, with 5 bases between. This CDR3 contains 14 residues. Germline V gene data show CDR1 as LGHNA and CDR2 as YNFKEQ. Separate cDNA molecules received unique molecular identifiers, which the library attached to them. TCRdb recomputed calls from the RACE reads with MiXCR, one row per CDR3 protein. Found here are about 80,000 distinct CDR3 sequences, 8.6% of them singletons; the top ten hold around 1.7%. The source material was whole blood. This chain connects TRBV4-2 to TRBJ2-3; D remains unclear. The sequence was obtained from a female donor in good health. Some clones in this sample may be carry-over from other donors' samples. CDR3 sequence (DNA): TGTGCCAGCAGCCAAGCATCCAGCACAGATACGCAGTATTTT. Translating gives CASSQASSTDTQYF.